Listed below are T cell receptor beta chains from one sample, sequenced in a study of T cell responses to AZD1222 COVID-19 vaccine. Sequencing used immunoSEQ multiplex PCR; TCRdb keeps in-frame clones, though not all of them. The sample has fewer than 200,000 clones; more than 90% are singletons. Sample: peripheral blood, taken on day 0 of AZD1222 vaccination. The receptor source for this set is an adult in good health. CDR3s include the opening cysteine and the closing phenylalanine or tryptophan. Each record gives: clone size, J gene, D gene, V gene, CDR3 protein, CDR3 DNA. D genes are given only for firm matches. A clone size is listed for some rows: how often the clone was seen (once, few, many), or a class if it is expanded.

>-|TRBJ1-2|-|TRBV29-1
CSVGDGDYGYTF
TGCAGCGTTGGGGACGGTGACTATGGCTACACCTTC
>-|TRBJ2-5|TRBD2|TRBV7-7
CASSLLKGTRETQYF
TGTGCCAGCAGCTTATTGAAAGGGACTAGGGAGACCCAGTACTTC
>-|TRBJ1-6|-|TRBV3-1/TRBV3-2
CASSQVLIRESPLHF
TGTGCCAGCAGCCAAGTTTTGATTCGCGAATCACCCCTCCACTTT
>-|TRBJ2-6|TRBD2|TRBV5-4
CASSSNTGTSASGANVLTF
TGTGCCAGCAGCTCGAATACCGGGACTAGCGCCTCTGGGGCCAACGTCCTGACTTTC
>few|TRBJ2-2|-|TRBV21-1
CASSRRVTGGCTGELFF
TGTGCCAGCAGCCGTCGAGTAACAGGGGGATGTACCGGGGAGCTGTTTTTT
>-|TRBJ1-1|TRBD1|TRBV7-9
CASSLDVGGQKPGRAFF
TGTGCCAGCAGCCTCGATGTGGGGGGACAGAAGCCCGGCAGAGCTTTCTTT
>-|TRBJ2-7|-|TRBV4-1
CASSPTPPASLYEQYF
TGCGCCAGCAGCCCAACCCCTCCGGCCTCCCTCTACGAGCAGTACTTC
>-|TRBJ2-3|-|TRBV27
CASSLWQGFTDTQYF
TGTGCCAGCAGTTTATGGCAGGGTTTCACAGATACGCAGTATTTT
>few|TRBJ1-3|-|TRBV21-1
CASSKGGGASGNTIYF
TGTGCCAGCAGCAAAGGGGGGGGCGCATCTGGAAACACCATATATTTT
>-|TRBJ2-7|-|TRBV7-8
CASSLGRGSYLYEQYF
TGTGCCAGCAGCTTAGGGAGGGGGAGTTACCTGTACGAGCAGTACTTC
>-|TRBJ1-1|-|TRBV6-6
CASSYRVGAMNTEAFF
TGTGCCAGCAGTTACCGGGTCGGAGCGATGAACACTGAAGCTTTCTTT
>-|TRBJ1-3|-|TRBV6-5
CASSYGSSSGNTIYF
TGTGCCAGCAGTTACGGCAGCAGCTCTGGAAACACCATATATTTT
>once|TRBJ1-2|-|TRBV27
CASSSGATYGYTF
TGTGCCAGCAGTTCAGGGGCGACATATGGCTACACCTTC
>-|TRBJ2-7|TRBD2|TRBV27
CASSSLAGLGYEQYF
TGTGCCAGCAGTTCCTTAGCGGGATTGGGGTACGAGCAGTACTTC
>once|TRBJ1-5|-|TRBV6-5
CASSSHRGYNQPQHF
TGTGCCAGCAGTTCACACCGAGGATACAATCAGCCCCAGCATTTT
>few|TRBJ1-1|TRBD1|TRBV5-1
CASRGDRGHSGTEAFF
TGCGCCAGCAGAGGGGACAGGGGCCATTCGGGGACTGAAGCTTTCTTT
>-|TRBJ2-5|-|TRBV19
CASSIDLEGETQYF
TGTGCCAGTAGTATAGATCTGGAGGGTGAGACCCAGTACTTC
>once|TRBJ1-3|TRBD1|TRBV7-9
CASNRNTGVGNTIYF
TGTGCCAGCAACCGTAACACAGGGGTTGGAAACACCATATATTTT
>-|TRBJ1-4|TRBD1|TRBV7-9
CASSLSGTGSEKLFF
TGTGCCAGCAGCTTATCCGGGACAGGGAGTGAAAAACTGTTTTTT
>-|TRBJ1-1|-|TRBV30
CAWSVTQLNTEAFF
TGTGCCTGGAGTGTTACACAGCTGAACACTGAAGCTTTCTTT
>once|TRBJ1-6|TRBD1|TRBV29-1
CSIRDRDNHNSPLHF
TGCAGCATAAGGGACAGGGACAACCATAATTCACCCCTCCACTTT
>-|TRBJ2-1|TRBD2|TRBV2
CASELAGDSYNEQFF
TGTGCCAGCGAACTAGCGGGCGATTCCTACAATGAGCAGTTCTTC
>once|TRBJ1-2|-|TRBV6-2/TRBV6-3
CASSSLGSIYGYTF
TGTGCCAGCAGTTCCCTTGGAAGTATCTATGGCTACACCTTC
>-|TRBJ2-5|-|TRBV27
CASQAGGGVVQYF
TGTGCCAGCCAAGCGGGTGGGGGCGTGGTCCAGTACTTC
>once|TRBJ2-7|-|TRBV28
CASSPFAGGTYEQYF
TGTGCCAGCAGTCCATTCGCGGGCGGGACCTACGAGCAGTACTTC